Shown below are 9 T cell receptor beta chains from a single sample sequenced in a study of beta chain features in type 1 diabetes. Study results and limitations: Significant though moderate, a shortening of TCRB CDR3s appeared in all four CD4+ subsets of Type 1 diabetes patients.

These receptors have no known antigen. Expressed TCRB transcripts were sequenced because the isolated RNA had all been reverse transcribed beforehand. Sequencing was performed with immunoSEQ multiplex PCR; in TCRdb, only in-frame clones are kept and a portion is missing. The sample yields under 150,000 clones, 17% seen once. Sequencing was performed on central memory CD4+ T cells from blood. The receptor set was obtained from a man aged 18 to 30 with type 1 diabetes.

This clone showed up just a few times. V is TRBV6-5 and J is TRBJ2-3, with 7 bases identical to TRBD2. Germline values: CDR1 MNHEY, CDR2 SVGAGI. The CDR3 is 12 amino acids. The V segment lost 7 bases and the J segment 11 bases; nucleotides outside the gene matches: 9. CDR3 protein: CASTLPGLKQYF. CDR3 DNA sequence: TGTGCCAGCACCCTTCCGGGACTAAAGCAGTATTTT.

This clone came up a few times. The chain combines TRBV28 with TRBJ1-1; TRBD1 matches 9 bases. CDR1 and CDR2 from the germline V gene are MDHEN and SYDVKM. The CDR3 is 16 residues long. With 6 bases clipped from V and 7 bases from J, the junction kept 15 bases outside the gene matches. For the CDR3, the DNA is TGTGCCAGCAGCTCCCCCGGGACAGGGTGGATAGGTGAAGCTTTCTTT. This translates into CASSSPGTGWIGEAFF.

A few counts support this clone. V and J are TRBV7-3 and TRBJ1-1; possible D gene TRBD1, 5 bases. Per the germline V gene, CDR1 is SGHTA and CDR2 is FQGTGA. V was shortened by 4 bases and J by 4 bases, with 16 bases between the two germline ends. This CDR3 region has 15 residues. The CDR3: CASSSNPLGGTEAFF. In DNA form, the CDR3 reads TGTGCCAGCAGCTCCAATCCCCTTGGGGGCACTGAAGCTTTCTTT.

This clone was seen only a few times. The chain's CDR3 is CASSSRANEQFF. CDR3 coding DNA: TGTGCCAGCAGTTCCAGGGCCAATGAGCAGTTCTTC. The J gene is TRBJ2-1, the V gene TRBV5-6, with D perhaps TRBD1 (5 bases). Germline CDR1 SGHDT, CDR2 YYEEEE. CDR3 length: 12 residues. V lost 5 bases, J lost 6 bases, and 9 bases lay in between.

The chain combines TRBV2 with TRBJ1-5; D call uncertain. V lost 2 bases, J lost 0 bases, and 8 bases lay in between. The CDR3 has 15 amino acids. Germline V gene data show CDR1 as SNHLY and CDR2 as FYNNEI. The CDR3 is CASSERGPSNQPQHF. In DNA form, the CDR3 reads TGTGCCAGCAGTGAACGTGGGCCTAGCAATCAGCCCCAGCATTTT.

This clone was found a few times. The chain links TRBV7-2 to TRBJ1-2; D gene uncertain. This CDR3 has 14 amino acids. Trimming shortened V by 1 base and J by 2 bases, and 8 bases separated the two germline ends. Germline V lookup: CDR1 SGHTA, CDR2 FQGNSA. The DNA of the CDR3 is TGTGCCAGCAGCTTAGATGCCACAAACTATGGCTACACCTTC. It is translated as CASSLDATNYGYTF.

In its sample, this clone was seen a few times. The J gene is TRBJ1-5, the V gene TRBV15, with 7 nucleotides matching TRBD1. This CDR3 is 16 amino acids long. V lost 5 bases and J lost 6; bases outside the gene matches: 13. Germline CDR1 is LNHNV and CDR2 is YYDKDF (reference sequence). CDR3 in amino acids: CATSGYITGVGQPQHF. The CDR3 nucleotides read TGTGCCACCAGCGGCTACATTACAGGGGTCGGTCAGCCCCAGCATTTT.

This clone ranks as medium-sized. The V gene is TRBV28, the J gene TRBJ2-3, with D unclear. V was clipped by 3 bases and J by 4 bases, with 20 bases between them. The length of the CDR3 is 17 residues. Germline assignment: CDR1 MDHEN and CDR2 SYDVKM. CDR3 DNA sequence: TGTGCCAGCAGTTTCCCCTTCGGGCTCACACTCTCAGATACGCAGTATTTT. This encodes CASSFPFGLTLSDTQYF. Using reference TRBV28 and TRBJ2-3 for the parts outside the CDR3, the full variable domain is DVKVTQSSRYLVKRTGEKVFLECVQDMDHENMFWYRQDPGLGLRLIYFSYDVKMKEKGDIPEGYSVSREKKERFSLILESASTNQTSMYLCASSFPFGLTLSDTQYFGPGTRLTVL.

CDR3 in amino acids: CAISEANYGYTF. CDR3 bases: TGTGCCATCAGTGAAGCTAACTATGGCTACACCTTC. The rearrangement links TRBV10-3 to TRBJ1-2; D not certain. The V and J ends lost 3 bases and 0 bases respectively, with 2 bases between them. Germline-derived CDR1 and CDR2 are ENHRY and SYGVKD. The CDR3 is 12 residues long.